This T cell receptor beta chain comes out of a study of CD4 T cells in relation to SARS-CoV-2 and coronaviruses. As for the study in general: ViraFEST: approximately 10-day antigen culture of PBMCs, then TCR beta CDR3 sequencing.

The study's findings and limits: Each donor contributed either pre-pandemic or post-infection samples, not both.

This CDR3 comprises 15 residues. Per the germline V gene, CDR1 is SGHAT and CDR2 is FQNNGV. V was clipped by 4 bases and J by 2 bases; unmatched bases: 3. The repertoire was sequenced with immunoSEQ multiplex PCR; TCRdb's copy has only in-frame clones and lacks some. This repertoire shows nearly 20,000 clones, 80% to 85% found once; its top ten account for about 10%. As concerns this clone: What it recognizes is unknown.

CD4+ T cells from unexposed donors were obtained before the COVID-19 pandemic (2011-2018). Isolation of CD4+ T cells took place after approximately 11 days in culture. Cultures held more than 1.5 million PBMCs per well with 9 to 10 IU/ml IL-2. The genes are TRBV11-2 and TRBJ1-3; 9 nucleotides match TRBD1. This TCR was recovered from a human donor in good health. Sequencing was performed on CD4+ T cells from PBMCs, cultured in vitro. The CDR3 loop is CASSSTGGTGNTIYF. As DNA, the CDR3 is TGTGCCAGCAGCTCTACAGGGGGCACTGGAAACACCATATATTTT.